One sample yielded the 10 T cell receptor beta chains listed below, sequenced in a study of CD8+CD57+ T cells in acquired aplastic anemia (dated by TCRdb to 2016 to 2019). The listed sequencing device is Illumina HiSeq 2000. Genomic DNA served as template for TCR beta VDJ combination and CDR3 sequence profiling. Using fastp trimming at Q25 and MiXCR clonotype assembly, TCRdb reanalyzed the public sequencing data and kept in-frame beta chains. Rows matching on CDR3 protein sequence are summarized as one entry with the most common DNA and genes. The sample records around 200,000 distinct CDR3 sequences, 65% of which are singletons. Roughly 61% of the sample lies in the top ten. Flow cytometry had shown CD8+CD57+ cell expansion in the patients selected for sequencing. The sequenced material came from sorted CD4+, CD8+, or CD8+CD57+ T cells (not recorded which) from PBMCs. These receptors were obtained from a human donor with aplastic anemia.

This chain connects TRBV7-9 to TRBJ2-3; unclear D gene. Germline CDR1 SEHNR, CDR2 FQNEAQ (reference sequence). The V end lost 1 base, the J end lost 5 bases, and 7 bases lay between the germline ends. The length of the CDR3 is 13 residues. DNA of the CDR3: TGTGCCAGCAGCTTAGGCATGGGAGATACGCAGTATTTT. The encoded protein is CASSLGMGDTQYF. The variable domain in full, completed from reference TRBV7-9 and TRBJ2-3, reads DTGVSQNPRHKITKRGQNVTFRCDPISEHNRLYWYRQTLGQGPEFLTYFQNEAQLEKSRLLSDRFSAERPKGSFSTLEIQRTEQGDSAMYLCASSLGMGDTQYFGPGTRLTVL.

This clonotype occurred a few times. The V call is TRBV9, the J call TRBJ1-2; D possibly corresponds to TRBD1 (5 bases). Looked up from germline, CDR1 is SGDLS and CDR2 is YYNGEE. V was shortened by 9 bases and J by 0 bases, with 15 bases between the two germline ends. CDR3 length: 14 amino acids. The CDR3 sequence is CATSDKTANYGYTF. CDR3 coding DNA: TGTGCCACCAGTGATAAGACAGCTAACTATGGCTACACCTTC.

V gene TRBV2 combines with J gene TRBJ1-1; TRBD1 agrees at 8 bases. Unmatched junction bases numbered 10, after V lost 5 bases and J lost 5 bases. This CDR3 is built from 15 residues. In germline, CDR1 is SNHLY, CDR2 FYNNEI. CDR3 coding DNA: TGTGCCAGCAGTCCTACCGGGACAGGCGGGACTGAAGCTTTCTTT. This translates into CASSPTGTGGTEAFF.

V usage is TRBV19 and J usage is TRBJ1-1; no clear D. The CDR3 runs 15 residues. Germline-derived CDR1 and CDR2 are LNHDA and SQIVND (reference sequence). Trimming shortened V by 4 bases and J by 3 bases, and 15 bases separated the two germline ends. CDR3 in DNA: TGTGCCAGTAGTACCACCGGGTTAATGGACACTGAAGCTTTCTTT. This sequence encodes CASSTTGLMDTEAFF.

This chain links TRBV20-1 with TRBJ1-6; the D gene is possibly TRBD1 (6 bases). V was shortened by 3 bases and J by 7 bases, with 16 bases between the two germline ends. This CDR3 region has 15 residues. CDR1 and CDR2 from the germline V gene are DFQATT and SNEGSKA (reference sequence). The CDR3 sequence: CSARQTGYGNSPLHF. The CDR3 DNA is TGCAGTGCTAGGCAAACAGGGTACGGGAATTCACCCCTCCACTTT.

In its sample, this clonotype was seen a few times. The chain combines TRBV5-1 with TRBJ2-1; 9 positions match TRBD2. V shed 3 bases and J 6 bases; nucleotides not matched to a gene: 10. CDR1 and CDR2 from the germline V gene are SGHRS and YFSETQ. The CDR3 is made up of 16 amino acids. CDR3 in amino acids: CASSYLAGDPANEQFF. The CDR3 DNA reads as TGCGCCAGCAGCTACTTAGCGGGAGACCCGGCCAATGAGCAGTTCTTC. Using reference TRBV5-1 and TRBJ2-1 for the parts outside the CDR3, the full variable domain is KAGVTQTPRYLIKTRGQQVTLSCSPISGHRSVSWYQQTPGQGLQFLFEYFSETQRNKGNFPGRFSGRQFSNSRSEMNVSTLELGDSALYLCASSYLAGDPANEQFFGPGTRLTVL.

The CDR3 DNA sequence: TGTGCCAGCAGTTTATCGAGGTGGACAGGGGACGCAGATACGCAGTATTTT. This encodes CASSLSRWTGDADTQYF. The chain combines TRBV27 with TRBJ2-3, with TRBD1 matching 9 bases. The germline V gene encodes CDR1 MNHEY and CDR2 SMNVEV (reference sequence). The length of the CDR3 is 17 residues. V trimming: 0 bases; J trimming: 4 bases; junction bases outside the gene matches: 8.

The chain uses TRBV19 and TRBJ1-1; D is unresolved. V was shortened by 3 bases and J by 5 bases, with 7 bases between the two germline ends. The CDR3 is 12 amino acids. Germline loops: CDR1 LNHDA, CDR2 SQIVND (reference sequence). The CDR3, as DNA: TGTGCCAGTAGTATTTATGAGACTGAAGCTTTCTTT. This gives the protein CASSIYETEAFF. The full variable domain, with the rest looked up from reference TRBV19 and TRBJ1-1, is DGGITQSPKYLFRKEGQNVTLSCEQNLNHDAMYWYRQDPGQGLRLIYYSQIVNDFQKGDIAEGYSVSREKKESFPLTVTSAQKNPTAFYLCASSIYETEAFFGQGTRLTVV.

The V gene is TRBV15, the J gene TRBJ2-3; 9 nucleotides line up with TRBD2. From germline, CDR1 is LNHNV and CDR2 YYDKDF (reference sequence). This CDR3 comprises 17 residues. J gave up 1 base and V 0 bases, and 5 bases lay outside the gene matches. CDR3: CATSREWRGGRTDTQYF. DNA for the CDR3: TGTGCCACCAGCAGAGAGTGGCGGGGGGGCCGCACAGATACGCAGTATTTT.

This clonotype occurred once. This rearrangement joins TRBV7-9 to TRBJ1-5; a weak D match, TRBD1 (5 bases). Trimming removed 5 bases from V and 3 bases from J, with 11 bases in between. Germline-derived CDR1 and CDR2 are SEHNR and FQNEAQ (reference sequence). This CDR3 has 14 residues. The CDR3 spells CASSAGRNNQPQHF. The CDR3 nucleotides are TGTGCCAGCAGCGCGGGGCGCAACAATCAGCCCCAGCATTTT.